This is a list of T cell receptor beta chains from one sample in a study of blood T cell repertoires in COVID-19. Data came from immunoSEQ multiplex PCR; TCRdb stores just in-frame clones and leaves some out. The table shows about 190,000 clones, with 75% to 85% occurring only once. Input material: peripheral blood. These receptors were collected from a man aged 55 to 70 with acute or convalescent COVID-19. CDR3s leave out the opening cysteine and the closing phenylalanine or tryptophan. Each record gives: J gene, clone size, V gene, CDR3 protein. Only part of the rows carry a size: once, few, many, or a class if the clone is expanded.

TRBJ1-2 | - | TRBV2 | ASVEALLYGYT
TRBJ1-5 | once | TRBV19 | ASMPISRGNQPQH
TRBJ1-1 | few | TRBV24-1 | ATSVTGGTEAF
TRBJ2-1 | - | TRBV5-5 | ASRILTRGEQF
TRBJ2-5 | - | TRBV24-1 | ATSDPRQGAYWETQY
TRBJ2-7 | - | TRBV24-1 | ATSPTSGSSYEQY
TRBJ1-5 | - | TRBV28 | ASNRPRIYDQPQH
TRBJ1-5 | - | TRBV6-6 | ASIDGGQGNQPQH
TRBJ2-3 | - | TRBV29-1 | SVRTGHTDTQY
TRBJ1-2 | - | TRBV2 | ASSPTGGTGVSIGYGYT
TRBJ2-1 | - | TRBV3-1/TRBV3-2 | ASSHLWGGTGGNEQF
TRBJ2-7 | - | TRBV29-1 | SVVSQGANEQY
TRBJ1-2 | - | TRBV11-2 | ASSPITTGGGNYGYT
TRBJ1-6 | - | TRBV2 | ASSVGSPLH
TRBJ2-3 | - | TRBV6-2/TRBV6-3 | ASSPPSGGAGTDTQY
TRBJ1-1 | - | TRBV5-4 | ASSPKGGFTEAF
TRBJ1-3 | - | TRBV5-1 | ASSLDGSSGNTIY
TRBJ2-7 | - | TRBV18 | ASSQDWSSYEQY
TRBJ2-1 | - | TRBV2 | ASSRDRGNNEQF
TRBJ1-2 | - | TRBV10-2 | ASSDSHYGYT
TRBJ2-7 | - | TRBV6-5 | ASSRGRGSYEQY
TRBJ2-7 | - | TRBV12-2 | ASRLPGHYEQY
TRBJ2-1 | - | TRBV7-3 | ASSLTPAGGFGNEQF
TRBJ1-2 | - | TRBV6-5 | ASGQTGNYGYT
TRBJ1-1 | - | TRBV6-5 | ASRHGGNTEAF
TRBJ2-5 | - | TRBV5-5 | ASSLGALTFQETQY
TRBJ1-6 | - | TRBV19 | ATREGAGGSSPLH
TRBJ1-5 | - | TRBV4-3 | ASSRDLHQPQH
TRBJ2-7 | - | TRBV12-5 | ASGLGTGTVSSYEQY
TRBJ1-3 | - | TRBV18 | ASSPGQTSSGNTIY
TRBJ2-7 | - | TRBV5-6 | ASSLGRAYEQY
TRBJ1-6 | few | TRBV9 | ASSNSNSPLH
TRBJ1-1 | - | TRBV25-1 | ASSEPDRTEAF
TRBJ1-1 | - | TRBV3-1/TRBV3-2 | ASSQVDRGITEAF
TRBJ2-1 | - | TRBV27 | ASSLIHGQGVGEQF
TRBJ2-1 | - | TRBV5-1 | ASSSGLAGGWDEQF
TRBJ1-2 | - | TRBV19 | ASSSTDRKYGYT
TRBJ2-1 | - | TRBV27 | ASSLREYNEQF
TRBJ2-3 | - | TRBV7-2 | ASSLVAAGGLGPRTQY
TRBJ2-7 | - | TRBV6-2/TRBV6-3 | ASSTLAGALYEQY
TRBJ1-5 | - | TRBV4-2 | ASSPGQGGLVRDQPQH
TRBJ2-1 | once | TRBV19 | ASSIGGAGDNEQF
TRBJ1-1 | - | TRBV15 | ATSRGLREPEAF
TRBJ2-7 | few | TRBV5-4 | ASSLAGTSLPEQY
TRBJ2-2 | - | TRBV9 | ASSLSETGELF
TRBJ2-3 | - | TRBV24-1 | ATSSQGNTQY
TRBJ2-7 | - | TRBV15 | ATSFRRLAGAHEQY